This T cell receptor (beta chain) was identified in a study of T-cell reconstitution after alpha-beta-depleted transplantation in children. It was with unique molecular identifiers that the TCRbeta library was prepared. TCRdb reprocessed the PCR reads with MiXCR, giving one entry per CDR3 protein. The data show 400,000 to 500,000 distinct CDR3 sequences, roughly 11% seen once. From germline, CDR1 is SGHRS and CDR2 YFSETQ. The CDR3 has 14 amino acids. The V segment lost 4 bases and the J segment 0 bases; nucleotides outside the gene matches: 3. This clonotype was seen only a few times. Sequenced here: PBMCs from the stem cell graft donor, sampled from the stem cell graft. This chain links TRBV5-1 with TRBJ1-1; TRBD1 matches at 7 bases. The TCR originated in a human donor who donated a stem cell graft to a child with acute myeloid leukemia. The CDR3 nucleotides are TGCGCCAGCAGCGCCGGACAGGTGAACACTGAAGCTTTCTTT. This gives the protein CASSAGQVNTEAFF.